This T cell receptor beta chain was found in a study of T cell repertoires in cytomegalovirus infection. Study in general: CMV infection together with matching HLA type was indicated by public TCR beta signatures.

TCRdb processed the reads anew with MiXCR; each CDR3 protein has one entry. The repertoire holds 150,000 or so distinct CDR3 sequences, 23% seen once, with around 9.9% in the top ten. V dropped 0 bases and J dropped 5; count of bases not matched to a gene: 10. The germline gives CDR1 MNHEY, CDR2 SVGAGI. This CDR3 is 17 amino acids long. Study-wide points: Cumulative frequency of public TCR beta families picked out carriers of CMV plus the relevant HLA. HLA-C-restricted, CMV-specific TCR beta clonotypes were dominant ex vivo.

As concerns this clonotype: Antigen: not known.

The sample comprised PBMCs. The J gene is TRBJ2-1, the V gene TRBV6-5, with 7 bases lining up with TRBD2. The TCR originated in a human donor in good health (CMV status not recorded). Some clones in this sample may be carry-over from other donors' samples. Here the CDR3 DNA reads TGTGCCAGCAGTTACTCCCCTAGCGGCGTACGTGACAATGAGCAGTTCTTC. It codes for CASSYSPSGVRDNEQFF.